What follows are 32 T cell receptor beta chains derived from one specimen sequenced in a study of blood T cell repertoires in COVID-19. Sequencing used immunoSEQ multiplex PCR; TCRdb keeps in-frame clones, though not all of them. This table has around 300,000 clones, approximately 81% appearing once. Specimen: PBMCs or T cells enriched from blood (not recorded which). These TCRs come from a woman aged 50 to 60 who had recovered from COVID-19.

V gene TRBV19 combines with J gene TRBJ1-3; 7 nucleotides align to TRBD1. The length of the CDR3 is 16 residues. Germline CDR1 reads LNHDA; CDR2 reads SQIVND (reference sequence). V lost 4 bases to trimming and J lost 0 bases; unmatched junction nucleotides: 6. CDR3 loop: CASSTPGTVSGNTIYF. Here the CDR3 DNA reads TGTGCCAGTAGTACCCCCGGGACAGTCTCTGGAAACACCATATATTTT.

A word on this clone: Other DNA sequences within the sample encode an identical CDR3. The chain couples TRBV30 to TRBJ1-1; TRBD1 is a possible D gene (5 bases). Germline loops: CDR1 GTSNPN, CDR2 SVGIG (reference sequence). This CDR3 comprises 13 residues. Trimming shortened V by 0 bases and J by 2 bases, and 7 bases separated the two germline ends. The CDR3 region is CAWSVGGNTEAFF. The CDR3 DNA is TGTGCCTGGAGTGTGGGGGGTAACACTGAAGCTTTCTTT.

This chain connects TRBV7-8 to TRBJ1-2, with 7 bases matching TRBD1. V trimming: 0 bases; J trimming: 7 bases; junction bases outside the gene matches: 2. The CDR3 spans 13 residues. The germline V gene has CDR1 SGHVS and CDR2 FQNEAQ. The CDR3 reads CASSLASGGGYTF. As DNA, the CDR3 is TGTGCCAGCAGCTTAGCGTCAGGGGGTGGCTACACCTTC.

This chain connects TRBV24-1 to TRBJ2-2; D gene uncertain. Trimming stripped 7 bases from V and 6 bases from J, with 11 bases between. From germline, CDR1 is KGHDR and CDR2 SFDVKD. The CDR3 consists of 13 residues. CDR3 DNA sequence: TGTGCCACCAGCTCCTATTTGTCCGGGGAGCTGTTTTTT. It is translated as CATSSYLSGELFF.

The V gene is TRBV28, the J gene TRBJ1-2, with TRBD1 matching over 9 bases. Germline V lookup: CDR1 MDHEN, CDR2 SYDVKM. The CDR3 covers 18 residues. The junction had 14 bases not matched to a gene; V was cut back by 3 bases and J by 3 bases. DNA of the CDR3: TGTGCCAGCAGTTTCTTTTTTGTTCCGGGACAGGGCGACTATGGCTACACCTTC. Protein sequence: CASSFFFVPGQGDYGYTF.

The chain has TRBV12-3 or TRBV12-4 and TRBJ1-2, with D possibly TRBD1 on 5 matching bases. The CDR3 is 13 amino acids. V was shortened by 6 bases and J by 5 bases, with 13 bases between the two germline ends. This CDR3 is CASSVQGRYGYTF. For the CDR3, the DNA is TGTGCCAGCAGCGTCCAGGGAAGGTATGGCTACACCTTC.

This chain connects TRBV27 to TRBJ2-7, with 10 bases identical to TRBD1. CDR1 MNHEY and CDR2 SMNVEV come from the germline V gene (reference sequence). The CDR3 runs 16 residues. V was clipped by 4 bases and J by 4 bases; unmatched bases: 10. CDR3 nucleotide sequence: TGTGCCAGCAGTTCGACACGACAGGGGGCCATGTACGAGCAGTACTTC. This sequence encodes CASSSTRQGAMYEQYF.

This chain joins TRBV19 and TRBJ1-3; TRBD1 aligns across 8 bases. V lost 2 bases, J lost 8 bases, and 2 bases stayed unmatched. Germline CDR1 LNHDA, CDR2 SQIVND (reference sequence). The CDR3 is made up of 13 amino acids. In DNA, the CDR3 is TGTGCCAGTAGTATACAGGGGGCAGACACCATATATTTT. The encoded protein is CASSIQGADTIYF.

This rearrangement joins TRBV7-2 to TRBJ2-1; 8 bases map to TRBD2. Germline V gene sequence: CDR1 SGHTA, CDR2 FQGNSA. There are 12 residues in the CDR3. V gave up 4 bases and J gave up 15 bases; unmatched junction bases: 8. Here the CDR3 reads CASSYDGGGPFF. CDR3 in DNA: TGTGCCAGCAGCTACGACGGGGGGGGCCCGTTCTTC.

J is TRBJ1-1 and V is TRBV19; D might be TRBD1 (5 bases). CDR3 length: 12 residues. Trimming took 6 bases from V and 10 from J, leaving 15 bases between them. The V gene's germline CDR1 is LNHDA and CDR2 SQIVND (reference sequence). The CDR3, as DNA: TGTGCCAGTAGCAAAGGACAAAATAGAGCTTTCTTT. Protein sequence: CASSKGQNRAFF.

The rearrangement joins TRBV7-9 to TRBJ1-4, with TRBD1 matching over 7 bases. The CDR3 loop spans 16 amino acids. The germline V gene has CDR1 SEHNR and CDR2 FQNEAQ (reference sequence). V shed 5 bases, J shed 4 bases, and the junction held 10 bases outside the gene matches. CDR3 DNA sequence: TGTGCCAGCAGCCGCTGGACGGGACAGAATAATGAAAAACTGTTTTTT. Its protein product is CASSRWTGQNNEKLFF.

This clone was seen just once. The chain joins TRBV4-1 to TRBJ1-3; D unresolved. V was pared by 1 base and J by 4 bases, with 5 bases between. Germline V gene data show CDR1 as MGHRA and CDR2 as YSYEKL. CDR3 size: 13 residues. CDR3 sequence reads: CASSQVQGNTIYF. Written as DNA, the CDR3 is TGCGCCAGCAGCCAAGTACAGGGAAACACCATATATTTT.

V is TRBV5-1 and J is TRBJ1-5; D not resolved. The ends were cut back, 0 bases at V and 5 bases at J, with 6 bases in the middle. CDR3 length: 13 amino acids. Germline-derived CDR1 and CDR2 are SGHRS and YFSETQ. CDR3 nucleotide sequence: TGCGCCAGCAGCTTGGACAGCCATCAGCCCCAGCATTTT. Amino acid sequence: CASSLDSHQPQHF.

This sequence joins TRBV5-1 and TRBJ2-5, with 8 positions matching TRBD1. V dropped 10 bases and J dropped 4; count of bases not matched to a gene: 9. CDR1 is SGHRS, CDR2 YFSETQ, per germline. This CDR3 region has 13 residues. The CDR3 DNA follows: TGCGCCTCCCGACAGGGGTCGACAGAGACCCAGTACTTC. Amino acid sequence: CASRQGSTETQYF.

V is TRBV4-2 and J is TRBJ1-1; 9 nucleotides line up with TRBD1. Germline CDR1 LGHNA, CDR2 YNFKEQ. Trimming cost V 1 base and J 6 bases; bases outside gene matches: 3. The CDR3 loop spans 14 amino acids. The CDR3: CASSQGDRGAEAFF. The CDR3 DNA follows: TGTGCCAGCAGCCAAGGTGACAGGGGGGCTGAAGCTTTCTTT.

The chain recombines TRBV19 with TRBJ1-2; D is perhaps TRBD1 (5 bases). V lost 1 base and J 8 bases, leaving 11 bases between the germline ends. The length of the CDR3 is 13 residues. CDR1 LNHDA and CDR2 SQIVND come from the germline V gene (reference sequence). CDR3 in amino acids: CASSIGGLEGYTF. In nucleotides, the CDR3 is TGTGCCAGTAGTATAGGGGGCCTGGAAGGCTACACCTTC.

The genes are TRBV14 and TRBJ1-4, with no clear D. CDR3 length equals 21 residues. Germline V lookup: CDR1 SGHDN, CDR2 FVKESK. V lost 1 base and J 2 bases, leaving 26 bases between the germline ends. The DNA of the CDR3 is TGTGCCAGCAGCCAAGGTAGCCTGCCGATTCCAGGCTGGGAGACTAATGAAAAACTGTTTTTT. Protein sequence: CASSQGSLPIPGWETNEKLFF.

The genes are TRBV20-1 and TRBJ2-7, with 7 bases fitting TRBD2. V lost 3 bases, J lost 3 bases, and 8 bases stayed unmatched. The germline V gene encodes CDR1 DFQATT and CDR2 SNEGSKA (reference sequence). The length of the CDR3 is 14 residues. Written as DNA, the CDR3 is TGCAGTGCTAGTAAAGGACTAGTCGACTACGAGCAGTACTTC. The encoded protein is CSASKGLVDYEQYF.

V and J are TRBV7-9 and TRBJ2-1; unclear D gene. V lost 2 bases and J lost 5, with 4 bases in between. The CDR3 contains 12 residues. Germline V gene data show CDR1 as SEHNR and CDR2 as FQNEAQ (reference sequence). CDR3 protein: CASSLTDNEQFF. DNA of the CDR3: TGTGCCAGCAGCTTAACTGACAATGAGCAGTTCTTC. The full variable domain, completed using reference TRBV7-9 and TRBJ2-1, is DTGVSQNPRHKITKRGQNVTFRCDPISEHNRLYWYRQTLGQGPEFLTYFQNEAQLEKSRLLSDRFSAERPKGSFSTLEIQRTEQGDSAMYLCASSLTDNEQFFGPGTRLTVL.

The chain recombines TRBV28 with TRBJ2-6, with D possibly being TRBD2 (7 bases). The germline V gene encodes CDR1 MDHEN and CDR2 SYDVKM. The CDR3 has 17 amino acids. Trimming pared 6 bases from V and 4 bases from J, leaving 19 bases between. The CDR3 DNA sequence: TGTGCCAGCAGCCCCCGGGGAGGGGGGACCGGGGCCAACGTCCTGACTTTC. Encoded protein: CASSPRGGGTGANVLTF. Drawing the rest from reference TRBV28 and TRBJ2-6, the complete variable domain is DVKVTQSSRYLVKRTGEKVFLECVQDMDHENMFWYRQDPGLGLRLIYFSYDVKMKEKGDIPEGYSVSREKKERFSLILESASTNQTSMYLCASSPRGGGTGANVLTFGAGSRLTVL.

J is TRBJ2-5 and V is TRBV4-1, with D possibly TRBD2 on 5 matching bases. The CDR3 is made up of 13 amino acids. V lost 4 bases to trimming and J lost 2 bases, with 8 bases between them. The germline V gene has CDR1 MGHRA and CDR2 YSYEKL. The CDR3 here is CASSRTGQETQYF. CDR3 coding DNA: TGCGCCAGCAGCCGGACTGGACAAGAGACCCAGTACTTC.

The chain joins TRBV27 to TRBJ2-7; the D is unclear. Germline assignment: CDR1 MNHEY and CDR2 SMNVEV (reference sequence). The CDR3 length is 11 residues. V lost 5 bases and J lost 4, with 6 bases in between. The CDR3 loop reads CASSGRYEQYF. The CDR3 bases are TGTGCCAGCAGTGGGCGATACGAGCAGTACTTC.

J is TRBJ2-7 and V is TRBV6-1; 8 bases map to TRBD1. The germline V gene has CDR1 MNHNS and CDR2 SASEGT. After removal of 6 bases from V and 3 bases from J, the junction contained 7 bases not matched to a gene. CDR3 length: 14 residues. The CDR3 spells CASRRGTGDYEQYF. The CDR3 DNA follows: TGTGCCAGCAGGCGCGGGACAGGCGACTACGAGCAGTACTTC.

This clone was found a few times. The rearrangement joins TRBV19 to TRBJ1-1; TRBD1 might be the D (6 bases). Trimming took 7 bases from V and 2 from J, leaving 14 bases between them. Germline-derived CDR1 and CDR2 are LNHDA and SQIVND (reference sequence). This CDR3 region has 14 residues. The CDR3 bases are TGTGCCAGTATGTCGGGACACCCTAACACTGAAGCTTTCTTT. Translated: CASMSGHPNTEAFF. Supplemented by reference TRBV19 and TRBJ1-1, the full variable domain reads DGGITQSPKYLFRKEGQNVTLSCEQNLNHDAMYWYRQDPGQGLRLIYYSQIVNDFQKGDIAEGYSVSREKKESFPLTVTSAQKNPTAFYLCASMSGHPNTEAFFGQGTRLTVV.

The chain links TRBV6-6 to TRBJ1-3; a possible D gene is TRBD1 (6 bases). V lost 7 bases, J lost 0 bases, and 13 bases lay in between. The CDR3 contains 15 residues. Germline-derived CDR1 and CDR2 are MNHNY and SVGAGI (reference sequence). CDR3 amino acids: CASNSRGISGNTIYF. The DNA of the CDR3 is TGTGCCAGCAACAGCAGGGGAATCTCTGGAAACACCATATATTTT.

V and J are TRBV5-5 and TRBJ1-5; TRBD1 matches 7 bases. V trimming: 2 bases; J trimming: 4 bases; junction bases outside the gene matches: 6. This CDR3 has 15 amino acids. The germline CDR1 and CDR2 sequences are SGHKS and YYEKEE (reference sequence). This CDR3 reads CASSFRDRENQPQHF. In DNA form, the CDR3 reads TGTGCCAGCAGCTTTAGAGACAGGGAGAATCAGCCCCAGCATTTT.

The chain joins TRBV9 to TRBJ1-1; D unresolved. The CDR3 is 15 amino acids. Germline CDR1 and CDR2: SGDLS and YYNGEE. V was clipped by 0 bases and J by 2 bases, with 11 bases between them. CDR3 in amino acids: CASSVVGRGNTEAFF. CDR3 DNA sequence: TGTGCCAGCAGCGTAGTTGGCAGAGGAAACACTGAAGCTTTCTTT. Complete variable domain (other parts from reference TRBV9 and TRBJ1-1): DSGVTQTPKHLITATGQRVTLRCSPRSGDLSVYWYQQSLDQGLQFLIQYYNGEERAKGNILERFSAQQFPDLHSELNLSSLELGDSALYFCASSVVGRGNTEAFFGQGTRLTVV.

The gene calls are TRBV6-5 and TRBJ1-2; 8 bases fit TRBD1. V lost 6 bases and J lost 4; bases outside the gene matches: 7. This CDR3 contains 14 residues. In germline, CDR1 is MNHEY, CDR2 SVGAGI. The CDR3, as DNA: TGTGCCAGCAGGCTGATGACAGGGGCCTATGGCTACACCTTC. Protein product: CASRLMTGAYGYTF.

The CDR3 bases are TGCAGCGTTGAAGCCCGGACATATGAGGGCTACACCTTC. Translated: CSVEARTYEGYTF. V and J are TRBV29-1 and TRBJ1-2, with a possible D match to TRBD1 (5 bases). Germline lookup yields CDR1 SQVTM and CDR2 ANQGSEA. Between the trimmed V and J ends, which lost 1 base and 8 bases, there was a span of 14 bases. CDR3 size: 13 residues.

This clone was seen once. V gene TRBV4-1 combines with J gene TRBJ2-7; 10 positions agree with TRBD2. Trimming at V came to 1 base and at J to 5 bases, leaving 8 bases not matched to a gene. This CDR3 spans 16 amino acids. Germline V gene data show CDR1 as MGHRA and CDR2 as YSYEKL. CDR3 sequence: CASSQAPSGSYHEQYF. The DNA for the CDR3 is TGCGCCAGCAGCCAAGCCCCTAGCGGGAGTTATCACGAGCAGTACTTC.

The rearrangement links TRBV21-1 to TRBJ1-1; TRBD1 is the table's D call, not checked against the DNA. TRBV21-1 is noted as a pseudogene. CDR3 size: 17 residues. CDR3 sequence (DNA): TGTGCCAGCAGCAAAGAAAGGCAGGGGGGAACGGACACTGAAGCTTTCTTT. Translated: CASSKERQGGTDTEAFF.

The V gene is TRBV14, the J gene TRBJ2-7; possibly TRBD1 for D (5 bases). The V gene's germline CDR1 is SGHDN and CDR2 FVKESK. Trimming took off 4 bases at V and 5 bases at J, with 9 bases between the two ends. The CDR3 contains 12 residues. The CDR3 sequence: CASSRGWNEQYF. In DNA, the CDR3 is TGTGCCAGCAGCCGGGGCTGGAACGAGCAGTACTTC.